Each of the 14 T cell receptor beta chains below was sequenced from the same sample in a study of blood T cell repertoires in COVID-19. Profiled with immunoSEQ multiplex PCR; TCRdb holds only in-frame clones, not every one. Here the sample spans roughly 62,000 clones, roughly 86% being singletons. Sequencing used peripheral blood. These receptors all stem from a human donor with active COVID-19. The donor label of this sample is uncertain.

This chain links TRBV19 with TRBJ2-2, with a weak D call TRBD1 (6 bases). This CDR3 spans 15 amino acids. Germline loops: CDR1 LNHDA, CDR2 SQIVND (reference sequence). V dropped 5 bases and J dropped 0 bases, with 10 bases sitting between them. The CDR3, as DNA: TGTGCCAGTAGTTTCGGGACAACGAACACCGGGGAGCTGTTTTTT. The encoded protein is CASSFGTTNTGELFF.

The V call is TRBV10-3, the J call TRBJ2-3, with 7 bases fitting TRBD2. Germline lookup yields CDR1 ENHRY and CDR2 SYGVKD. V shed 6 bases and J 2 bases; nucleotides not matched to a gene: 8. This CDR3 region has 15 residues. CDR3: CAIRSTSGVTDTQYF. CDR3 coding DNA: TGTGCCATCAGAAGTACGAGCGGGGTCACAGATACGCAGTATTTT.

This clone has only a few counts. The chain combines TRBV5-6 with TRBJ1-3; D is unclear. The CDR3 consists of 14 residues. CDR1 and CDR2 from the germline V gene are SGHDT and YYEEEE. V was pared by 0 bases and J by 0 bases, with 4 bases between. The CDR3 sequence: CASSLGGSGNTIYF. The DNA for the CDR3 is TGTGCCAGCAGCTTGGGAGGCTCTGGAAACACCATATATTTT. Full variable domain (rest looked up from reference TRBV5-6 and TRBJ1-3): DAGVTQSPTHLIKTRGQQVTLRCSPKSGHDTVSWYQQALGQGPQFIFQYYEEEERQRGNFPDRFSGHQFPNYSSELNVNALLLGDSALYLCASSLGGSGNTIYFGEGSWLTVV.

The CDR3 spells CASSKARRGHTGELFF. The CDR3 nucleotides read TGTGCCAGCAGCAAAGCGCGGAGGGGGCACACCGGGGAGCTGTTTTTT. V is TRBV21-1 and J is TRBJ2-2; TRBD1 was called by the table and not checked on the DNA. TRBV21-1 is a known pseudogene. The CDR3 consists of 16 residues.

V and J are TRBV28 and TRBJ1-4; 11 nucleotides match TRBD1. This CDR3 has 14 residues. The V gene's germline CDR1 is MDHEN and CDR2 SYDVKM. The trim removed 5 bases at V and 8 bases at J, leaving 4 bases unmatched. The CDR3 loop is CASSGQGAWEKLFF. The CDR3 DNA sequence: TGTGCCAGCAGTGGACAGGGGGCTTGGGAAAAACTGTTTTTT.

The chain has TRBV29-1 and TRBJ2-2; D is perhaps TRBD1 (6 bases). V was shortened by 6 bases and J by 15 bases, with 20 bases between the two germline ends. This CDR3 contains 12 residues. Germline V gene lookup returns CDR1 SQVTM and CDR2 ANQGSEA. The CDR3 is CSVKMGDTKVFF. CDR3 nucleotides: TGCAGCGTGAAAATGGGGGACACCAAGGTGTTTTTT.

The chain recombines TRBV5-1 with TRBJ2-3; TRBD1 matches at 7 bases. The CDR3 totals 15 residues. V lost 0 bases, J lost 4 bases, and 5 bases stayed unmatched. Germline-derived CDR1 and CDR2 are SGHRS and YFSETQ. Here the CDR3 DNA reads TGCGCCAGCAGCTTGGGACAGGGTTGGTCAGATACGCAGTATTTT. Translated: CASSLGQGWSDTQYF.

The chain links TRBV5-1 to TRBJ2-1; D might be TRBD1 (6 bases). V gave up 4 bases and J gave up 8 bases, with 19 bases separating them. The CDR3 covers 15 residues. The germline V gene has CDR1 SGHRS and CDR2 YFSETQ. Written as DNA, the CDR3 is TGCGCCAGCAGCCCCCAAGCAGGGGTGTTTGATGAGCAGTTCTTC. Its protein product is CASSPQAGVFDEQFF.

The CDR3 region is CASRAGVGTDTQYF. The CDR3 nucleotides read TGTGCCAGCAGGGCAGGGGTCGGCACAGATACGCAGTATTTT. This chain uses TRBV9 with TRBJ2-3; a possible D gene is TRBD1 (6 bases). Germline CDR1 and CDR2: SGDLS and YYNGEE. The CDR3 consists of 14 residues. Trimming cost V 5 bases and J 1 base, with 11 bases left between them. The full variable domain, with the rest looked up from reference TRBV9 and TRBJ2-3, is DSGVTQTPKHLITATGQRVTLRCSPRSGDLSVYWYQQSLDQGLQFLIQYYNGEERAKGNILERFSAQQFPDLHSELNLSSLELGDSALYFCASRAGVGTDTQYFGPGTRLTVL.

Here the CDR3 reads CASSSLRAYEQYF. The CDR3 DNA reads TGTGCCAGCAGCTCCCTACGGGCCTACGAGCAGTACTTC. This rearrangement joins TRBV13 to TRBJ2-7; D is uncertain. V lost 4 bases and J 2 bases, leaving 9 bases between the germline ends. Germline CDR1 PRHDT, CDR2 FYEKMQ (reference sequence). The CDR3 length is 13 residues.

The CDR3 protein is CSVPGQSNTGELFF. In DNA, the CDR3 is TGCAGCGTTCCGGGACAGTCGAACACCGGGGAGCTGTTTTTT. This chain links TRBV29-1 with TRBJ2-2; TRBD1 agrees at 7 bases. The germline CDR1 and CDR2 sequences are SQVTM and ANQGSEA. The CDR3 consists of 14 residues. J lost 0 bases, V lost 5 bases, and 3 bases had no gene match.

The genes are TRBV2 and TRBJ1-5; no definite D call. The CDR3 consists of 16 residues. The V and J ends lost 3 bases and 6 bases respectively, with 18 bases between them. CDR1 and CDR2 from the germline V gene are SNHLY and FYNNEI. In DNA, the CDR3 is TGTGCCAGCAGTGACAGACCCGGAGGGAGACGTCAGCCCCAGCATTTT. Translation gives CASSDRPGGRRQPQHF.

The chain is built from TRBV28 and TRBJ2-7; 9 bases line up with TRBD2. Germline V CDR1 and CDR2: MDHEN, SYDVKM. The CDR3 has 15 residues. The V gene end was trimmed by 6 bases and the J gene end by 6 bases; junction bases not matched to a gene: 12. CDR3 sequence (DNA): TGTGCCAGCAGCGGGCCGGGTAGCGGGAGTTTCGAGCAGTACTTC. Protein product: CASSGPGSGSFEQYF.

The J gene is TRBJ2-7, the V gene TRBV28; TRBD1 matches 8 bases. After removal of 6 bases from V and 2 bases from J, the junction contained 6 bases not matched to a gene. CDR3 length: 14 residues. The V gene's germline CDR1 is MDHEN and CDR2 SYDVKM. CDR3 in amino acids: CASRGDRKTYEQYF. The CDR3 region has the DNA TGTGCCAGCAGGGGGGACAGGAAAACCTACGAGCAGTACTTC.